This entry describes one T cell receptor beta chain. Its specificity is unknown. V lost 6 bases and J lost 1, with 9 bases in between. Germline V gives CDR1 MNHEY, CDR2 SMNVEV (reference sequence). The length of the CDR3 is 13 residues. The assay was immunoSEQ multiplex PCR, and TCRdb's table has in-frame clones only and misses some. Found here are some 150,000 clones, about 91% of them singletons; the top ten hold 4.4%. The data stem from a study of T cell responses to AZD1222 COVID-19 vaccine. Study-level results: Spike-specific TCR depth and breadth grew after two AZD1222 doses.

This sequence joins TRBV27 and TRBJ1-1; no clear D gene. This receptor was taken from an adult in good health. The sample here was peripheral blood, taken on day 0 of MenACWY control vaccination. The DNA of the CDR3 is TGTGCCAGCAGGGACGGAAAGAACACTGAAGCTTTCTTT. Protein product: CASRDGKNTEAFF.